The clone carrying this TCR beta chain was detected many times. The target antigen is unknown. From the RT-PCR reads, TCRdb called clonotypes with MiXCR, one entry per CDR3 protein. The sample records about 620,000 distinct CDR3 sequences, about an eighth being singletons. This sample is part of a study of response to subunit inactivated influenza vaccine. Notes on the study in general: With each seasonal influenza vaccination, the authors suggested, few new T cells are recruited.

The sample consisted of PBMCs from blood, taken on the day of vaccination. The TCR sequence derives from a man between 50 and 59 years old who received an inactivated influenza vaccine.

The CDR3: CASSYGRQETQYF. CDR3 DNA: TGTGCCAGCAGTTATGGGAGACAAGAGACCCAGTACTTC. This chain joins TRBV6-5 and TRBJ2-5; a possible D gene is TRBD2 (5 bases). Per the germline V gene, CDR1 is MNHEY and CDR2 is SVGAGI. The CDR3 loop spans 13 amino acids. The germline V and J ends were trimmed by 3 bases and 2 bases, with 7 bases remaining between them.